The sequence of this TCR beta chain was determined in a study of blood T cells in healthy people across ages. Trimming left V 0 bases short and J 4 bases short, with 9 bases between. The germline gives CDR1 PRHDT, CDR2 FYEKMQ (reference sequence). The CDR3 covers 14 residues. A sample-barcoded 5' primer and a J-beta primer mix were used in a second PCR of about 6 to 12 cycles. Researchers report that a template-switch adaptor with 12 random nucleotides tagged each cDNA molecule. Each sample yielded at least 3 million CDR3-containing paired-end reads. MiXCR, run by TCRdb on the 5' RACE reads, gives a single entry per CDR3 protein. The sample has hundreds of thousands of distinct CDR3 sequences, under 70% seen once; the top ten hold 30% to 40%. Extractions gave at least 5.5 micrograms of total RNA per sample. The study, taken as a whole, reports: The CMV status of each donor remained undetermined, and this could have confounded shifts in expanded clonotypes.

This clonotype occurred once. The antigen remains undetermined. The chain joins TRBV13 to TRBJ1-2; possibly TRBD1 for D (5 bases). The origin of this receptor is a man aged 55 to 70 in good health. The sample comprised blood. DNA of the CDR3: TGTGCCAGCAGCTTAGGCCGCAGGGCCTATGGCTACACCTTC. This sequence encodes CASSLGRRAYGYTF.